This TCR beta chain was recorded in a study of CD8 T cells in Susac syndrome. The count of this clonotype is one. An amount of RNA that ranged from roughly 0.45 to 1 ug was reverse transcribed with random hexamers. TCRdb passed the immunoSEQ multiplex PCR reads through MiXCR, listing each CDR3 protein once. The sample has 100,000 to 110,000 distinct CDR3 sequences, about 96% seen once. V was pared by 8 bases and J by 6 bases, with 14 bases of the junction left unmatched. Germline CDR1 is DFQATT and CDR2 is SNEGSKA (reference sequence). The CDR3 is 14 residues long. Source material: CD8+ T cells from PBMCs. This TCR was sampled from a human donor with Susac syndrome. J is TRBJ2-3 and V is TRBV20-1, with TRBD2 identical over 7 bases. In DNA, the CDR3 is TGCAGTCCCTTTCAACGGGAGGTTGGGGATACGCAGTATTTT. Translation gives CSPFQREVGDTQYF.